A single sample gave rise to the 27 T cell receptor beta chains below, sequenced in a study of T cell responses to AZD1222 COVID-19 vaccine. Using immunoSEQ multiplex PCR, the repertoire was profiled, and TCRdb retains in-frame clones only, with some absent. The table includes 150,000 to 200,000 clones, 90% to 95% detected once. Sample: peripheral blood, taken 28 days after the second AZD1222 dose. The receptors come from an adult who received the AZD1222 COVID-19 vaccine.

The V and J genes are TRBV4-3 and TRBJ2-1, with 8 bases that match TRBD2. There are 15 residues in the CDR3. V dropped 3 bases and J dropped 9; count of bases not matched to a gene: 10. In germline, CDR1 is LGHNA, CDR2 YSLEER. The CDR3, as DNA: TGCGCCAGCAGCCAGGTTGGCGGGAGGTCGGGTGAGCAGTTCTTC. It encodes CASSQVGGRSGEQFF.

The chain recombines TRBV10-1 with TRBJ2-1; D remains ambiguous. Germline CDR1 reads WNHNN; CDR2 reads SYGVQD (reference sequence). CDR3 size: 14 residues. V shed 2 bases and J shed 7 bases, with 12 bases lying between them. The CDR3 here is CASSEASSPNEQFF. Here the CDR3 DNA reads TGCGCCAGCAGTGAGGCCAGCTCGCCAAATGAGCAGTTCTTC.

The CDR3 loop is CASSLNLIGNTIYF. DNA for the CDR3: TGTGCCAGCAGTCTTAACCTAATCGGAAACACCATATATTTT. The rearrangement links TRBV7-8 to TRBJ1-3; no firm D call. Between the trimmed V and J ends, which lost 6 bases and 4 bases, there was a span of 13 bases. CDR3 length: 14 amino acids. Germline-derived CDR1 and CDR2 are SGHVS and FQNEAQ.

This chain uses TRBV15 with TRBJ2-1; either TRBD1 or TRBD2 may fit D (5 bases each). Germline CDR1 and CDR2: LNHNV and YYDKDF (reference sequence). The CDR3 loop spans 14 amino acids. V lost 3 bases and J 9 bases, leaving 15 bases between the germline ends. CDR3 DNA: TGTGCCACCAGCAGGGGGACCTCCTTCACTGAGCAGTTCTTC. Amino acids: CATSRGTSFTEQFF.

This clone was counted between two and nine times. The CDR3 sequence is CSASRGSEQYF. The CDR3 nucleotides are TGCAGTGCTTCGAGGGGCTCAGAGCAGTACTTC. V and J are TRBV20-1 and TRBJ2-7; D may be TRBD1 or TRBD2 (5 bases each). Germline CDR1 DFQATT, CDR2 SNEGSKA (reference sequence). The germline V and J ends were trimmed by 5 bases and 7 bases, with 12 bases remaining between them. This CDR3 is 11 amino acids long.

The chain recombines TRBV30 with TRBJ1-1, with unresolved D. CDR3 length equals 13 residues. V lost 3 bases and J lost 4, with 12 bases in between. Germline values: CDR1 GTSNPN, CDR2 SVGIG (reference sequence). CDR3 sequence reads: CAWRISRSTEAFF. CDR3 nucleotide sequence: TGTGCCTGGAGGATCAGTAGGAGCACTGAAGCTTTCTTT.

The chain links TRBV6-5 to TRBJ1-1; 8 nucleotides align to TRBD1. The ends lost 4 bases at V and 6 bases at J; junction bases unmatched: 4. This CDR3 has 13 residues. In germline, CDR1 is MNHEY, CDR2 SVGAGI. The CDR3 coding sequence is TGTGCCAGCAGTTCAGGGGGCAGCGCTGAAGCTTTCTTT. Translated, it gives CASSSGGSAEAFF.

The J gene is TRBJ1-3, the V gene TRBV5-8; D is ambiguous. The CDR3 is made up of 15 amino acids. CDR1 is SGHTS and CDR2 is YDEGEE in the germline V gene. Trimming removed 3 bases from V and 4 bases from J, with 14 bases in between. This chain's CDR3 is CASSSDRARGNTIYF. The CDR3 bases are TGTGCCAGCAGCTCTGACCGAGCCCGGGGAAACACCATATATTTT.

CDR3 coding DNA: TGTGCCAGCAGTTTCGGAGGGGGAAGACTGTACTTC. It translates to CASSFGGGRLYF. The chain carries TRBV12-3 or TRBV12-4 and TRBJ2-7, with D possibly called TRBD1 or TRBD2 (6 bases each). This CDR3 has 12 amino acids. Deletions cut 3 bases from V and 12 bases from J, with 15 bases between.

Details on this clone: One end of the junction is discordant with germline, which a read error may explain. V gene TRBV2 combines with J gene TRBJ2-1, with unresolved D. Germline V CDR1 and CDR2: SNHLY, FYNNEI. The CDR3 consists of 8 residues. In DNA, the CDR3 is TGTGCCAGCAGTTCGATCGTCTTC. Protein product: CASSSIVF.

The chain joins TRBV9 to TRBJ2-7; 7 nucleotides align to TRBD2. The CDR3 runs 16 residues. The V gene's germline CDR1 is SGDLS and CDR2 YYNGEE. J was trimmed by 0 bases and V by 0 bases; bases with no gene match: 6. The CDR3 nucleotides are TGTGCCAGCAGCGTAGCAGGCGGGAGAACCTCCTACGAGCAGTACTTC. This encodes CASSVAGGRTSYEQYF. Variable domain in full (rest from reference TRBV9 and TRBJ2-7): DSGVTQTPKHLITATGQRVTLRCSPRSGDLSVYWYQQSLDQGLQFLIQYYNGEERAKGNILERFSAQQFPDLHSELNLSSLELGDSALYFCASSVAGGRTSYEQYFGPGTRLTVT.

The genes are TRBV6-5 and TRBJ2-7; TRBD2 matches at 14 bases. This CDR3 has 16 amino acids. The germline CDR1 and CDR2 sequences are MNHEY and SVGAGI. V shed 4 bases and J 4 bases; nucleotides not matched to a gene: 6. In DNA, the CDR3 is TGTGCCAGCAGTTTTACCGGGACTAGCGGGAGTTACGAGCAGTACTTC. Amino acids: CASSFTGTSGSYEQYF.

The chain employs TRBV5-1 and TRBJ2-7, with 7 positions matching TRBD1. This CDR3 is built from 18 residues. Germline assignment: CDR1 SGHRS and CDR2 YFSETQ. J was trimmed by 3 bases and V by 4 bases; bases with no gene match: 19. The CDR3 region is CASSPFQDRALLIYEQYF. CDR3 bases: TGCGCCAGCAGCCCCTTTCAAGACAGGGCCCTACTGATCTACGAGCAGTACTTC. The full variable domain, its missing parts supplied by reference TRBV5-1 and TRBJ2-7, is KAGVTQTPRYLIKTRGQQVTLSCSPISGHRSVSWYQQTPGQGLQFLFEYFSETQRNKGNFPGRFSGRQFSNSRSEMNVSTLELGDSALYLCASSPFQDRALLIYEQYFGPGTRLTVT.

This clone was counted only a few times. The chain joins TRBV4-1 to TRBJ1-2; D uncertain. The CDR3 consists of 15 residues. V lost 0 bases to trimming and J lost 6 bases, with 14 bases between them. Germline CDR1 is MGHRA and CDR2 is YSYEKL. This chain's CDR3 is CASSQDLAGRNGYTF. The CDR3 coding sequence is TGCGCCAGCAGCCAAGATCTGGCAGGTAGAAATGGCTACACCTTC.

The sample holds one count of this clone. The chain links TRBV5-1 to TRBJ2-3; TRBD1 matches 10 bases. CDR1 SGHRS and CDR2 YFSETQ come from the germline V gene. CDR3 length: 15 amino acids. Unmatched junction bases numbered 6, after V lost 3 bases and J lost 5 bases. CDR3 DNA: TGCGCCAGCAGCTCGCCGGGACAGGGGATAGATACGCAGTATTTT. Amino acids: CASSSPGQGIDTQYF.

The rearrangement links TRBV7-8 to TRBJ2-1; D might be TRBD2 (6 bases). V was clipped by 5 bases and J by 8 bases, with 22 bases between them. The CDR3 loop spans 16 amino acids. Germline V lookup: CDR1 SGHVS, CDR2 FQNEAQ. In DNA, the CDR3 is TGTGCCAGCAGCCCGACCACTAGCAGAGAGGGCCATGAGCAGTTCTTC. This codes for CASSPTTSREGHEQFF.

The chain joins TRBV5-1 to TRBJ2-4; TRBD1 is a possible D gene (5 bases). Germline CDR1 is SGHRS and CDR2 is YFSETQ. V was cut by 0 bases and J by 1 base, with 14 bases left in between. The CDR3 extends over 17 amino acids. The CDR3 DNA reads TGCGCCAGCAGCTTGGGTCAGGGAATTTGGGCCAAAAACATTCAGTACTTC. Encoded protein: CASSLGQGIWAKNIQYF. The entire variable domain, with the rest obtained from reference TRBV5-1 and TRBJ2-4, is as follows: KAGVTQTPRYLIKTRGQQVTLSCSPISGHRSVSWYQQTPGQGLQFLFEYFSETQRNKGNFPGRFSGRQFSNSRSEMNVSTLELGDSALYLCASSLGQGIWAKNIQYFGAGTRLSVL.

The rearrangement uses TRBV28 and TRBJ1-4; D is undetermined. Trimming left V 6 bases short and J 0 bases short, with 8 bases between. Germline CDR1 reads MDHEN; CDR2 reads SYDVKM. The CDR3 sequence is 14 residues long. The CDR3 protein is CASRRGATNEKLFF. In nucleotides, the CDR3 is TGTGCCAGCAGACGAGGTGCAACTAATGAAAAACTGTTTTTT.

The rearrangement uses TRBV2 and TRBJ2-2; 7 positions match TRBD1. Looked up from germline, CDR1 is SNHLY and CDR2 is FYNNEI. This CDR3 is 15 amino acids long. V gave up 9 bases and J gave up 6 bases; unmatched junction bases: 13. The CDR3 DNA reads as TGTGCCAGTGGAAAGAGCAGGGGGAGTCCCGGGGAGCTGTTTTTT. This translates into CASGKSRGSPGELFF.

This chain connects TRBV27 to TRBJ2-7; 10 bases match TRBD1. The CDR3 has 14 residues. CDR1 and CDR2 (germline): MNHEY, SMNVEV (reference sequence). V was clipped by 5 bases and J by 6 bases; unmatched bases: 7. CDR3 bases: TGTGCCAGCAGTGAGGGACAGGGGCCGGGCGAGCAGTACTTC. Translated: CASSEGQGPGEQYF.

This clone was picked up a small number of times. The chain carries TRBV4-2 and TRBJ2-7; D is undetermined. The V end lost 0 bases, the J end lost 0 bases, and 12 bases lay between the germline ends. The CDR3 contains 16 residues. Looked up from germline, CDR1 is LGHNA and CDR2 is YNFKEQ. The CDR3 loop is CASSQERMPSSYEQYF. CDR3 in DNA: TGTGCCAGCAGCCAAGAACGAATGCCGAGCTCCTACGAGCAGTACTTC.

This clone was detected once. The chain is built from TRBV6-2 or TRBV6-3 and TRBJ1-1; 8 nucleotides match TRBD1. Germline-derived CDR1 and CDR2 are MNHEY and SVGEGT. CDR3 length: 13 amino acids. V lost 4 bases to trimming and J lost 3 bases; unmatched junction nucleotides: 1. The CDR3 loop is CASSLTGDTEAFF. CDR3 in DNA: TGTGCCAGCAGTTTGACAGGGGACACTGAAGCTTTCTTT.

This CDR3 is CASGTGEAQYF. Here the CDR3 DNA reads TGTGCTAGTGGTACCGGGGAGGCCCAGTACTTC. The rearrangement links TRBV12-5 to TRBJ2-5, with a weak D call TRBD2 (6 bases). CDR1 and CDR2 from the germline V gene are LGHNT and FRNRAP. CDR3 length: 11 residues. Trimming left V 5 bases short and J 9 bases short, with 10 bases between.

Notes on this clone: A read error may produce the germline difference seen at one junction end. The chain recombines TRBV4-2 with TRBJ2-3, with D possibly TRBD2 on 6 matching bases. Germline CDR1 LGHNA, CDR2 YNFKEQ. This CDR3 has 21 amino acids. The CDR3 DNA sequence: TGTGCCAGCACCCAAGTCCCGGGCCAGGGTGATCCGGGGGTTCGCACAGATACGCAGTATTTT. Translated: CASTQVPGQGDPGVRTDTQYF.

The CDR3 loop reads CASSLWSGAERGYGYTF. CDR3 nucleotides: TGTGCCAGCAGTTTATGGTCAGGGGCGGAAAGGGGCTATGGCTACACCTTC. V usage is TRBV28 and J usage is TRBJ1-2, with D tentatively TRBD1 (6 bases). The length of the CDR3 is 17 residues. Trimming left V 0 bases short and J 4 bases short, with 18 bases between. Germline CDR1 MDHEN, CDR2 SYDVKM.

A single count supports this clone. This rearrangement joins TRBV6-5 to TRBJ1-2, with 7 bases aligning to TRBD1. The CDR3 runs 14 residues. The trim removed 6 bases at V and 3 bases at J, leaving 7 bases unmatched. CDR1 and CDR2 from the germline V gene are MNHEY and SVGAGI. CDR3 sequence: CASRGGQGDYGYTF. The DNA of the CDR3 is TGTGCCAGCAGGGGCGGGCAGGGGGACTATGGCTACACCTTC.

This rearrangement joins TRBV5-1 to TRBJ2-1, with 9 bases fitting TRBD2. The V gene's germline CDR1 is SGHRS and CDR2 YFSETQ. V shed 6 bases, J shed 4 bases, and the junction held 14 bases outside the gene matches. The CDR3 is 17 residues long. The CDR3 nucleotides read TGCGCCAGCACCCGACGAGGCGGGAGGGCCCAATACAATGAGCAGTTCTTC. Protein product: CASTRRGGRAQYNEQFF.